These T cell receptor beta chains were read from a single sample in a study of blood T cell repertoires in COVID-19. TCRdb keeps only in-frame clones here, not all; method: immunoSEQ multiplex PCR. The sample consists of tens of thousands of clones, 90% of them appearing once. The sample taken for sequencing was peripheral blood. The receptors come from a woman older than 75 with active or convalescent COVID-19. Each CDR3 is given with its conserved first and last residue. The D gene is left open where the match is weak. Part of the rows lack a size; the others show once, few, many or a class for expanded clones.

V	size	J	D	DNA	CDR3
TRBV24-1	NA	TRBJ2-3	TRBD2	TGTGCCACCAGTGATCCCCAACCCGGACTAGCGGGACGCACAGATACGCAGTATTTT	CATSDPQPGLAGRTDTQYF
TRBV25-1	few	TRBJ1-3	NA	TGTGCCAGCAGTGAACAGGGAAACACCATATATTTT	CASSEQGNTIYF
TRBV27	once	TRBJ1-5	NA	TGTGCCAGCAGTTTACGCAGGGATCATAGCAATCAGCCCCAGCATTTT	CASSLRRDHSNQPQHF
TRBV7-8	once	TRBJ2-3	TRBD2	TGTGCCAGCAGCTTTACTAGCGGAGGGGGGGATACGCAGTATTTT	CASSFTSGGGDTQYF
TRBV18	NA	TRBJ1-1	NA	TGTGCCAGCTCCGATAGATTGGGGGGCACTGAAGCTTTCTTT	CASSDRLGGTEAFF
TRBV12-3/TRBV12-4	NA	TRBJ1-1	TRBD1	TGTGCCAGCAGTTTTCCAGGGGGTGAAGCTTTCTTT	CASSFPGGEAFF
TRBV12-5	NA	TRBJ1-1	TRBD1	TGTGCTAGTGCCGTAGAAGGGCAGGGGGCGGCTTTCTTT	CASAVEGQGAAFF
TRBV5-6	NA	TRBJ2-1	NA	TGTGCCAGCAGCTCGGCCCTCCGGGAGTACTACAATGAGCAGTTCTTC	CASSSALREYYNEQFF
TRBV25-1	NA	TRBJ2-1	TRBD2	TGTGCCAGCAGTAATCTAGCGGAGGGGCGGGAGCAGTTCTTC	CASSNLAEGREQFF
TRBV11-2	NA	TRBJ1-2	TRBD1	TGTGCCAGCAGCTTAAGTGACCCGGGACAGGGAAAGTATGGCTACACCTTC	CASSLSDPGQGKYGYTF
TRBV29-1	NA	TRBJ2-3	TRBD2	TGCAGCGTTGCCCTACTAGCGGGAGGAGCTACAGATACGCAGTATTTT	CSVALLAGGATDTQYF
TRBV6-6	NA	TRBJ2-7	TRBD1	TGTGCCAGCAGCAAAACTCGACAGGGGGCAGGTTACGAGCAGTACTTC	CASSKTRQGAGYEQYF
TRBV28	NA	TRBJ1-1	NA	TGTGCCAGCAGCAGCGTTTTGGGTGAAGCTTTCTTT	CASSSVLGEAFF
TRBV21-1	NA	TRBJ1-2	NA	TGTGCCAGCAGCAGTGTAAAAGGGGCGAACTATGGCTACACCTTC	CASSSVKGANYGYTF
TRBV2	NA	TRBJ2-2	TRBD2	TGTGCCAGCAGCCCCACTAGCGGGGTCACCGGGGAGCTGTTTTTT	CASSPTSGVTGELFF
TRBV4-3	once	TRBJ2-2	NA	TGCGCCAGCAGCCAAGCGGGTGGAACCACCGGGGAGCTGTTTTTT	CASSQAGGTTGELFF
TRBV6-5	NA	TRBJ2-2	NA	TGTGCCAGCCGAAGGACAGTCGGGGAGCTGTTTTTT	CASRRTVGELFF
TRBV7-3	NA	TRBJ2-1	NA	TGTGCCAGCAGCCTCCTGGGGGGTAACTACAATGAGCAGTTCTTC	CASSLLGGNYNEQFF
TRBV29-1	NA	TRBJ2-3	NA	TGCAGCAGTCGAGTCCAGGGGATCACAGATACGCAGTATTTT	CSSRVQGITDTQYF
TRBV29-1	NA	TRBJ2-7	TRBD2	TGCAGCGTTGGAGCGGGGGCCTACGAGCAGTACTTC	CSVGAGAYEQYF
TRBV2	NA	TRBJ1-5	TRBD1	TGTGCCAGCAGTCCGACAGGGACGAGCAATCAGCCCCAGCATTTT	CASSPTGTSNQPQHF
TRBV24-1	NA	TRBJ2-5	NA	TGTGCCACCAGTGATTTCATGGAGACCCAGTACTTC	CATSDFMETQYF
TRBV10-2	NA	TRBJ2-7	TRBD2	TGCGCCAGCAGTGAGTGGACTAGCGGGATTTACGAGCAGTACTTC	CASSEWTSGIYEQYF
TRBV9	NA	TRBJ1-3	NA	TGTGCCAGCAGCGTAGCCACAGGGAGCTCTGGAAACACCATATATTTT	CASSVATGSSGNTIYF
TRBV7-9	NA	TRBJ2-7	NA	TGTGCCAGCAGCCCCCCTCTAAGCGGCCTCCCGAGCTCCTACGAGCAGTACTTC	CASSPPLSGLPSSYEQYF
TRBV5-1	NA	TRBJ1-5	TRBD1	TGCGCCAGCAGCTTGGACGGGACAGCCAATCAGCCCCAGCATTTT	CASSLDGTANQPQHF